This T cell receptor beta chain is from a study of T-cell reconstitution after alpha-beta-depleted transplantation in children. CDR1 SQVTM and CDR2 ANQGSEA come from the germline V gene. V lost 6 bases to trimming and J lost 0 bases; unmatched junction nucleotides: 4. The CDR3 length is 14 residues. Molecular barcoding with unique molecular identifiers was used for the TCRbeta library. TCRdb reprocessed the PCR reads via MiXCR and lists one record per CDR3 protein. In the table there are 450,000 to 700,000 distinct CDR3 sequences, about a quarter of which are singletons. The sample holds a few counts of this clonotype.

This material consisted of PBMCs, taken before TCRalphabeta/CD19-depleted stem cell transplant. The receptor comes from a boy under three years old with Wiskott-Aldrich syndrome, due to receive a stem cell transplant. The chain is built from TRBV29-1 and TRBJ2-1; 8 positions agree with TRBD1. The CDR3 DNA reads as TGCAGCGTGGAACAGGGGGTCTCCTACAATGAGCAGTTCTTC. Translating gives CSVEQGVSYNEQFF.